This is a list of T cell receptor beta chains from one sample in a study of cytomegalovirus exposure and HLA in healthy donors. Clones were read by immunoSEQ multiplex PCR, and TCRdb kept only the in-frame ones, dropping some. This repertoire shows around 170,000 clones, around 80% found once; its top ten account for 6.3%. Material for sequencing was PBMCs. The receptors come from a man between 35 and 55 years old in good health and CMV-seropositive. Both conserved end residues are part of each CDR3. The D gene is left open where the match is weak. Size is omitted from some rows. Given values are once, few, many or a class for expanded clones.

cdr3_nt,cdr3_aa,v_call,clone_size,d_call,j_call
TGTGCCAGCAGTGAGCGGGGGGCAACTGAAGCTTTCTTT,CASSERGATEAFF,TRBV2,NA,NA,TRBJ1-1
TGTGCCAGTAGTATTTCCGGTGCGACAGGCTCCTACGAGCAGTACTTC,CASSISGATGSYEQYF,TRBV19,NA,NA,TRBJ2-7
TGTGCCAGCTCACCACAGCAATCGGACTACTTCTACGAGCAGTACTTC,CASSPQQSDYFYEQYF,TRBV18,few,NA,TRBJ2-7
TGTGCTAGTGGTTTGCCCGGGACATACCGCGAAGAGACCCAGTACTTC,CASGLPGTYREETQYF,TRBV12-5,NA,NA,TRBJ2-5
TGTGCCAGCAGTGAGTTGGGAGTTCCCTACGAGCAGTACTTC,CASSELGVPYEQYF,TRBV27,NA,NA,TRBJ2-7
TGTGCCAGCACCGCCTTGAGCGGTGGGACCCAGTACTTC,CASTALSGGTQYF,TRBV6-6,NA,NA,TRBJ2-5
TGTTCCAGCAGCCCCACAGCGAACACTGAAGCTTTCTTT,CSSSPTANTEAFF,TRBV7-9,NA,NA,TRBJ1-1
TGTGCCGGTACTCCCGGGGACAGTAGCACAGATACGCAGTATTTT,CAGTPGDSSTDTQYF,TRBV30,NA,TRBD1,TRBJ2-3
TGTGCCTGGAGCCCGGGGGAGAATTCACCCCTCCACTTT,CAWSPGENSPLHF,TRBV30,few,NA,TRBJ1-6
TGCGCCAGCAGCCACGAGACGGGGGGGGACTACAATGAGCAGTTCTTC,CASSHETGGDYNEQFF,TRBV4-3,NA,TRBD2,TRBJ2-1
TGTGCCAGCAGCTTAACGGGGGCCTCCTCGGAGACCCAGTACTTC,CASSLTGASSETQYF,TRBV7-3,NA,NA,TRBJ2-5
TGTGCCAGCAGCGACCGACAGGGTTTCTCTGGAAACACCATATATTTT,CASSDRQGFSGNTIYF,TRBV7-2,NA,TRBD1,TRBJ1-3
TGTGCCAGCGGGGGGATCGGCTACAATGAGCAGTTCTTC,CASGGIGYNEQFF,TRBV6-5,NA,NA,TRBJ2-1
TGTGCCAGCAGCGGGGGGGGACAGGGGACCTACGAGCAGTACTTC,CASSGGGQGTYEQYF,TRBV5-6,NA,TRBD1,TRBJ2-7
TGTGCCAGCAGTGACCTGACAGGCATACATAGCAATCAGCCCCAGCATTTT,CASSDLTGIHSNQPQHF,TRBV27,NA,NA,TRBJ1-5
TGTGCCAGCAGCTTAGGGACAGGGGGCGGCTCTGGAAACACCATATATTTT,CASSLGTGGGSGNTIYF,TRBV7-8,NA,TRBD1,TRBJ1-3
TGTGCCAGCAGCGTAGGGACACCAGGAAACACCATATATTTT,CASSVGTPGNTIYF,TRBV9,NA,NA,TRBJ1-3
TGTGCCAGCAGGCTAGCGGGACTCCCCGGGGAGCTGTTTTTT,CASRLAGLPGELFF,TRBV27,NA,TRBD2,TRBJ2-2
TGTGCCAGCAGAAGGGACAGCTCTGGAAACACCATATATTTT,CASRRDSSGNTIYF,TRBV6-5,NA,TRBD1,TRBJ1-3
TGTGCCAGCAGCTCCCGGACAGGGGGCGACTATGGCTACACCTTC,CASSSRTGGDYGYTF,TRBV7-9,few,TRBD1,TRBJ1-2
TGTGCCAGCACCGTGACGGGGAAACCCTACGAGCAGTACTTC,CASTVTGKPYEQYF,TRBV6-5,NA,NA,TRBJ2-7
TGTGCCAGTAGTATTCCGGGACAGGGGGCTGAAAAACTGTTTTTT,CASSIPGQGAEKLFF,TRBV19,once,TRBD1,TRBJ1-4
TGTGCCAGCAGCCAAACCGGGACACCGGGTGAAAAACTGTTTTTT,CASSQTGTPGEKLFF,TRBV7-2,NA,NA,TRBJ1-4
TGTGCCAGCAGTATCAGGGGGCGGGCCAATGGCTACACCTTC,CASSIRGRANGYTF,TRBV2,NA,TRBD1,TRBJ1-2
TGTGCCTGGAGTGTACAGGCCTCTTGGCAGCCCCAGTATTTT,CAWSVQASWQPQYF,TRBV30,once,NA,TRBJ2-3
TGCGCCAGCAGCCAAGACTTCAGGGGGGCAGGCGAGACCCAGTACTTC,CASSQDFRGAGETQYF,TRBV4-3,NA,NA,TRBJ2-5
TGCGCCAGCAGTGAGTCTGGGGCCACAGATACGCAGTATTTT,CASSESGATDTQYF,TRBV10-1,NA,NA,TRBJ2-3
TGTGCCAGCAACCGGGACCAAGAGACCCAGTACTTC,CASNRDQETQYF,TRBV28,NA,NA,TRBJ2-5
TGCGCCAGCAGCCAAGAATCTGACAGGGGATCCCGGAGCATTCAGTACTTC,CASSQESDRGSRSIQYF,TRBV4-3,NA,TRBD1,TRBJ2-4
TGTGCCAGCAGCAGACAGGGGCAAGAGACCCAGTACTTC,CASSRQGQETQYF,TRBV7-3,NA,TRBD1,TRBJ2-5
TGTGCCAGCAGCTCGGGTTCTGGAAACACCATATATTTT,CASSSGSGNTIYF,TRBV9,NA,NA,TRBJ1-3
TGTGCCAGCAGCACAGGTCATCAGCCCCAGCATTTT,CASSTGHQPQHF,TRBV27,few,NA,TRBJ1-5
TGTGCCAGCAGCTTAAGTCTAAGCGGGGGTGAGCAGTACTTC,CASSLSLSGGEQYF,TRBV7-9,NA,TRBD2,TRBJ2-5
TGTGCCAGCCGGGACACCGATCAGCCCCAGCATTTT,CASRDTDQPQHF,TRBV2,once,NA,TRBJ1-5
TGTTGCAGCAGTGTTATCACAGCGGGGGTGCAGTATTTT,CCSSVITAGVQYF,TRBV6-1,NA,TRBD2,TRBJ2-3
TGTGCCTGGAGTATTACAGGGGACACTGAAGCTTTCTTT,CAWSITGDTEAFF,TRBV30,NA,TRBD1,TRBJ1-1
TGTGCCAGCAGTGGACCGGGACAGGGGCGGTATGGCTACACCTTC,CASSGPGQGRYGYTF,TRBV6-1,NA,TRBD1,TRBJ1-2
TGCAGCGTTGGGTACAGGGGGATCGACGAGCAGTACTTC,CSVGYRGIDEQYF,TRBV29-1,NA,TRBD1,TRBJ2-7
TGCAGCGTTGAAAGGACAGGGGGCGGAGGAGATACGCAGTATTTT,CSVERTGGGGDTQYF,TRBV29-1,few,TRBD1,TRBJ2-3
TGTGCCAGCTCGTCAGGGCTTAACTACGAGCAGTACTTC,CASSSGLNYEQYF,TRBV7-9,few,NA,TRBJ2-7
TGTGCCAGCAGCACCCGGGACAGCGGACAAGAGACCCAGTACTTC,CASSTRDSGQETQYF,TRBV11-3,NA,TRBD1,TRBJ2-5
TGTGCCAGCAGAGACAGGGGTAGCTATGGCTACACCTTC,CASRDRGSYGYTF,TRBV9,NA,TRBD1,TRBJ1-2
TGTGCCAGCAGCTTCCCGGGACAGGGGTCAGATTACGAGCAGTACTTC,CASSFPGQGSDYEQYF,TRBV5-5,NA,TRBD1,TRBJ2-7
TGTGCCAGCAGCGTAGAAGTGGGGGACATGTCCTACAATGAGCAGTTCTTC,CASSVEVGDMSYNEQFF,TRBV9,NA,NA,TRBJ2-1
TGTGCCAGCAGTGGGGGGGGGCTGCTAGGATACGAGCAGTACTTC,CASSGGGLLGYEQYF,TRBV9,NA,NA,TRBJ2-7
TGTGCCAGCAGCTGGGCCGGGGATCCCAAAAACATTCAGTACTTC,CASSWAGDPKNIQYF,TRBV6-6,NA,NA,TRBJ2-4
TGTGCCAGCAGCTCGGACAGGCGCTCTGGAAACACCATATATTTT,CASSSDRRSGNTIYF,TRBV28,NA,TRBD1,TRBJ1-3
TGTGCCAGCAGTCCACTAGCGGGGGGGCGTAATGAGCAGTTCTTC,CASSPLAGGRNEQFF,TRBV27,NA,TRBD2,TRBJ2-1
TGCGCCAGCAGCTTGGTATTGGAGTCCTACAATGAGCAGTTCTTC,CASSLVLESYNEQFF,TRBV5-1,NA,NA,TRBJ2-1
TGTGCCTGGAAGGGGCCTCCTGGAAACACCATATACTTT,CAWKGPPGNTIYF,TRBV30,NA,NA,TRBJ1-3
TGTGCCAGCAGCTTAAGCAGGGTGACCGGGGAGCTGTTTTTT,CASSLSRVTGELFF,TRBV7-3,NA,NA,TRBJ2-2
TGTGCCAGTAGTATGGGCAGGGCCCAGCCCCAGCATTTT,CASSMGRAQPQHF,TRBV19,NA,NA,TRBJ1-5
TGTGCCAGCACCTCCCTAGCTGCCTACAATGAGCAGTTCTTC,CASTSLAAYNEQFF,TRBV2,NA,NA,TRBJ2-1
TGTGCCACCAGCGTGGGGCCCTTCACCGGGGAGCTGTTTTTT,CATSVGPFTGELFF,TRBV15,NA,NA,TRBJ2-2